This T cell receptor (beta chain) emerged from a study of vaccination effects on CD4 cells after COVID-19. Study conclusions and caveats: Long after vaccination, the clones induced by infection and by vaccine shrank markedly in size. Just 1 of 255 vaccine-induced clones in healthy recipients was cross-reactive.

Peptide-pool stimulation followed by sequencing identified expanded antigen-specific CD4+ clonotypes in the ViraFEST assay. Researchers isolated CD4+ T cells once ten to eleven days of culture had elapsed. Absence of prior SARS-CoV-2 infection characterized the vaccine recipients, who showed negative nucleocapsid antibodies. Over 1.5 million PBMC per well were cultured with around 11 IU/ml IL-2 and about 10 ug/ml peptides. On this clone itself: What it binds is not known.

Clones were sequenced by immunoSEQ multiplex PCR, and TCRdb holds only the in-frame ones, with some missing. The repertoire includes about 70,000 clones, about four fifths of them detected once, and 10% to 15% sits in the top ten. This specimen consisted of CD4+ T cells from PBMCs cultured with SARS-CoV-2 spike peptides, obtained before COVID-19 vaccination. This sequence originates from a human donor who received a COVID-19 vaccine.

CDR3 residues: CAISEGDTQYF. DNA of the CDR3: TGTGCCATCAGTGAAGGAGATACGCAGTATTTT. This chain links TRBV10-3 with TRBJ2-3; D remains unclear. Germline V gene lookup returns CDR1 ENHRY and CDR2 SYGVKD. Trimming shortened V by 3 bases and J by 5 bases, and 3 bases separated the two germline ends. The CDR3 covers 11 residues.